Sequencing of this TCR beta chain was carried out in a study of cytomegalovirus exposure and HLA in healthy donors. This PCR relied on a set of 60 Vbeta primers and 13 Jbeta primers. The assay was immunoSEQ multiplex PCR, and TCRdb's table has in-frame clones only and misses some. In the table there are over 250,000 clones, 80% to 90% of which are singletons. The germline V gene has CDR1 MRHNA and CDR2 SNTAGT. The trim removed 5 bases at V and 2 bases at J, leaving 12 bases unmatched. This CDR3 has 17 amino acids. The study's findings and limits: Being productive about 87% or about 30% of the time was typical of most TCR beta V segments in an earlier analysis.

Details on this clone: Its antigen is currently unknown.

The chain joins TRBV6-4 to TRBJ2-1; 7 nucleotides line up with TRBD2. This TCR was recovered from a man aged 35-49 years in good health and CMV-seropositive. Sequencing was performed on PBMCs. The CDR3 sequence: CASSPSQASGAYNEQFF. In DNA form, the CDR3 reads TGTGCCAGCAGTCCCTCCCAGGCTAGCGGAGCCTACAATGAGCAGTTCTTC.